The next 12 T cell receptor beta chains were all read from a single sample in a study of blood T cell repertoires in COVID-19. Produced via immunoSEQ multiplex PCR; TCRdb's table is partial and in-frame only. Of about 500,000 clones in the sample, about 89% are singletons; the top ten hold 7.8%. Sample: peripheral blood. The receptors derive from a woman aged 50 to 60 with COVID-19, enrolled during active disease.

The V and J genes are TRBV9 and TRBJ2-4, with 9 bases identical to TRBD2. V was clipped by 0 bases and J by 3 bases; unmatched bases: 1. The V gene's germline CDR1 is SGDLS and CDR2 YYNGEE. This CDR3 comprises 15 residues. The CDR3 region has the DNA TGTGCCAGCAGCGTAGCTAGCGGGGTCAAAAACATTCAGTACTTC. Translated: CASSVASGVKNIQYF.

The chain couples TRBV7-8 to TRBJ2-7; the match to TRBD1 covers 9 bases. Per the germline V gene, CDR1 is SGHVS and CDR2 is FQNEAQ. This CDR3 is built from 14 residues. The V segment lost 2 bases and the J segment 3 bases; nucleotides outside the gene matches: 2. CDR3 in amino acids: CASSLPGQGYEQYF. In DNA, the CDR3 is TGTGCCAGCAGCTTACCGGGACAGGGCTACGAGCAGTACTTC.

CDR3 sequence: CASSPRLAGGYEQYF. CDR3 nucleotide sequence: TGTGCCAGCAGCCCCCGACTAGCGGGGGGCTACGAGCAGTACTTC. The genes are TRBV7-2 and TRBJ2-7, with 13 bases matching TRBD2. In germline, CDR1 is SGHTA, CDR2 FQGNSA. CDR3 length: 15 amino acids. V gave up 5 bases and J gave up 3 bases; unmatched junction bases: 4.

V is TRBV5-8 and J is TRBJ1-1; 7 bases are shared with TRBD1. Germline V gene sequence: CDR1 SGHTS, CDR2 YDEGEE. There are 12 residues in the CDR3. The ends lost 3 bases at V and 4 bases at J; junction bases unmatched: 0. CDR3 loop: CASSYRGTEAFF. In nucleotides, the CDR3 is TGTGCCAGCAGCTACAGGGGCACTGAAGCTTTCTTT.

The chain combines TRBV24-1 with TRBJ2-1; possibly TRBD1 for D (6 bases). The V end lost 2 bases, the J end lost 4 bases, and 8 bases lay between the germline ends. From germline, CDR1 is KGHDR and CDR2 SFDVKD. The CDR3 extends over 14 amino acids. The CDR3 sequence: CATSDWQGYNEQFF. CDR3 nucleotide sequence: TGTGCCACCAGTGATTGGCAGGGGTACAATGAGCAGTTCTTC.

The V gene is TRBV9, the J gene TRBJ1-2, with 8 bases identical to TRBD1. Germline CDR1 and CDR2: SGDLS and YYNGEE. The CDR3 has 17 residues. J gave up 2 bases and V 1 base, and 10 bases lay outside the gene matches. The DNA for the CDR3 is TGTGCCAGCAGCGTAAGCCCCGGGACAGGATCGAACTATGGCTACACCTTC. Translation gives CASSVSPGTGSNYGYTF.

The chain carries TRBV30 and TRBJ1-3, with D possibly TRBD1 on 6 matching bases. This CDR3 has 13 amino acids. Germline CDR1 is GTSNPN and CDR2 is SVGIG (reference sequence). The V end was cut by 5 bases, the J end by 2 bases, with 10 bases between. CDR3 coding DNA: TGTGCCTGGGATACAGGGACTGGAAACACCATATATTTT. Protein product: CAWDTGTGNTIYF. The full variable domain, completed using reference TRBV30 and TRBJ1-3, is SQTIHQWPATLVQPVGSPLSLECTVEGTSNPNLYWYRQAAGRGLQLLFYSVGIGQISSEVPQNLSASRPQDRQFILSSKKLLLSDSGFYLCAWDTGTGNTIYFGEGSWLTVV.

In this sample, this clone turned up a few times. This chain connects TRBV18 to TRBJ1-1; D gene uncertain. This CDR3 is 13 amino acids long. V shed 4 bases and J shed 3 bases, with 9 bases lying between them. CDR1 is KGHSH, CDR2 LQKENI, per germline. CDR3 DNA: TGTGCCAGCTCACAGGGAGCGGACACTGAAGCTTTCTTT. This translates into CASSQGADTEAFF.

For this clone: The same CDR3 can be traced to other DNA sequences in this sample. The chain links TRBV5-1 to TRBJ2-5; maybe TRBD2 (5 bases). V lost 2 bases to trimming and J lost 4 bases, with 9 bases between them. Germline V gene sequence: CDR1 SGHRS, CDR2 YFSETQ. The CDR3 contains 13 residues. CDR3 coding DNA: TGCGCCAGCAGCTTAGGGAGTGGAGAGACCCAGTACTTC. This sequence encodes CASSLGSGETQYF. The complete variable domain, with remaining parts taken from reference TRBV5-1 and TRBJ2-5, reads KAGVTQTPRYLIKTRGQQVTLSCSPISGHRSVSWYQQTPGQGLQFLFEYFSETQRNKGNFPGRFSGRQFSNSRSEMNVSTLELGDSALYLCASSLGSGETQYFGPGTRLLVL.

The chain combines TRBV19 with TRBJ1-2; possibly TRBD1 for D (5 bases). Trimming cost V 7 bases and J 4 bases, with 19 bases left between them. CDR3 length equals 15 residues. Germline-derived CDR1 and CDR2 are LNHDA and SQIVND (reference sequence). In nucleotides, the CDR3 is TGTGCCAGTACCCCGCAGGGATCCTGGCCCTATGGCTACACCTTC. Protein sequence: CASTPQGSWPYGYTF.

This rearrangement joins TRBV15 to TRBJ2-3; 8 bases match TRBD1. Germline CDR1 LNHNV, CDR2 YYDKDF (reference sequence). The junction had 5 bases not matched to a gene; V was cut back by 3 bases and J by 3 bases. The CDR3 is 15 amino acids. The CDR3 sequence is CATSRRTGLTDTQYF. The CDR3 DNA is TGTGCCACCAGCAGGAGGACAGGGCTAACAGATACGCAGTATTTT.

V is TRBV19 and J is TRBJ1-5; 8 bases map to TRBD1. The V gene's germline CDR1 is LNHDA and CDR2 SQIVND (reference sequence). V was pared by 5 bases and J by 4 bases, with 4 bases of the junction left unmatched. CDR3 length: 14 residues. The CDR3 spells CASSSRTGNQPQHF. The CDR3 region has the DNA TGTGCCAGTAGTTCCAGGACAGGGAATCAGCCCCAGCATTTT.